The clone carrying this TCR beta chain has more than one count but fewer than ten. The antigen remains unidentified. For the second PCR, which ran for 7 to 11 cycles, a sample-barcoded 5' primer and a J-beta primer mix were used. TCRdb re-called the 5' RACE reads through MiXCR, storing one row per CDR3 protein. The sample has around 700,000 distinct CDR3 sequences, about 25% seen once; the top ten hold just under 9.5%. The data belong to a study of blood T cells in healthy people across ages. Findings and caveats of the study: Leaving the PBMCs unsorted stopped any conclusive comparison of naive versus antigen-experienced cells.

This CDR3 region has 13 residues. The germline V gene encodes CDR1 MNHEY and CDR2 SVGAGI. The sample was also reused in another study, on T cells of mothers and their children.

This sequence originates from a boy under 18 in good health. The sample consisted of blood. The chain recombines TRBV6-5 with TRBJ2-5; D uncertain. The J call may not be correct, given that the DNA end is closer to TRBJ2-1. The CDR3 is CANTDARGNEQFF. The CDR3 region has the DNA TGTGCCAACACCGACGCACGTGGGAATGAGCAGTTCTTC.